The rows below give T cell receptor beta chains drawn from one sample of a study of blood T cells in healthy people across ages. TCRdb analysed the 5' RACE reads with MiXCR anew, one entry per CDR3 protein. The sample yields more than 650,000 distinct CDR3 sequences, 20% to 30% seen once. This sample also appeared in a second study, on T cells of mothers and their children.

The sequencing input was blood. All receptors derive from a boy between 10 and 17 years old in good health. Both conserved end residues are part of each CDR3. A D gene is named only where the DNA matches it firmly. Clone size is shown for a subset of rows, as once, few, many or a class of expanded clone.

J gene: TRBJ2-7; clone size: .; D gene: .; V gene: TRBV7-2; CDR3 DNA: TGTGCCAGCAGCCTCCCCTCCGCCAGGACACTTGTAACCTACGAGCAGTACTTC; CDR3 protein: CASSLPSARTLVTYEQYF
J gene: TRBJ2-7; clone size: .; D gene: TRBD1; V gene: TRBV4-1; CDR3 DNA: TGCGCCAGCAGCCAAGGGTCAGGGGGCTACGAGCAGTACTTC; CDR3 protein: CASSQGSGGYEQYF
J gene: TRBJ2-1; clone size: few; D gene: .; V gene: TRBV10-3; CDR3 DNA: TGTGCCATCAGTGAGGGAAAGGGGAATGAGCAGTTCTTC; CDR3 protein: CAISEGKGNEQFF
J gene: TRBJ2-7; clone size: few; D gene: TRBD1; V gene: TRBV7-3; CDR3 DNA: TGTGCCAGCAGCTCCCGACAGGGAGCCCACGAGCAGTACTTC; CDR3 protein: CASSSRQGAHEQYF
J gene: TRBJ2-5; clone size: .; D gene: TRBD1; V gene: TRBV5-1; CDR3 DNA: TGCGCCAGCAACAGGGGGCCCTTAGAGACCCAGTACTTC; CDR3 protein: CASNRGPLETQYF
J gene: TRBJ1-3; clone size: .; D gene: TRBD1; V gene: TRBV6-5; CDR3 DNA: TGCGCCAGCAGTGGGCTACAGGGGAGCTCTGGAAACATCATATATTTT; CDR3 protein: CASSGLQGSSGNIIYF
J gene: TRBJ2-5; clone size: .; D gene: TRBD2; V gene: TRBV9; CDR3 DNA: TGTGCCAGCAGCGTAGCTACGGGGCGGGGGGGCTTTGAGACCCAGTACTTC; CDR3 protein: CASSVATGRGGFETQYF
J gene: TRBJ2-7; clone size: .; D gene: .; V gene: TRBV6-5; CDR3 DNA: TGTGCCAGCAGTCTCGGCAGGCCCCCCTTCGAGCAGTACTTC; CDR3 protein: CASSLGRPPFEQYF
J gene: TRBJ1-2; clone size: once; D gene: TRBD1; V gene: TRBV10-3; CDR3 DNA: TGTGCCATGGGGACAGGGGGCTACACCTTC; CDR3 protein: CAMGTGGYTF
J gene: TRBJ2-1; clone size: few; D gene: TRBD1; V gene: TRBV6-6; CDR3 DNA: TGTGCCAGTACAAGGGGGCTGGGGTACAATGAGCAGTTCTTC; CDR3 protein: CASTRGLGYNEQFF
J gene: TRBJ2-7; clone size: .; D gene: .; V gene: TRBV9; CDR3 DNA: TGTGCCAGCAGCGTAGGAGGGGCGACGGCATACGAGCAGTACTTC; CDR3 protein: CASSVGGATAYEQYF
J gene: TRBJ1-2; clone size: few; D gene: .; V gene: TRBV20-1; CDR3 DNA: TGCAGTGCCCCGGTCTCCGCGGGCTATGGCTACACCTTC; CDR3 protein: CSAPVSAGYGYTF
J gene: TRBJ2-5; clone size: few; D gene: .; V gene: TRBV6-2/TRBV6-3; CDR3 DNA: TGTGCCAGCAGTTACGATGTGCGTTCCATTTACCAAGAGACCCAGTACTTC; CDR3 protein: CASSYDVRSIYQETQYF
J gene: TRBJ2-5; clone size: many; D gene: TRBD1; V gene: TRBV12-3/TRBV12-4; CDR3 DNA: TGTGCCAGCAGACAGGGACAGCAAGAGACCCAGTACTTC; CDR3 protein: CASRQGQQETQYF
J gene: TRBJ2-5; clone size: .; D gene: TRBD2; V gene: TRBV9; CDR3 DNA: TGTGCCAGCAGCCCCGGTTGGACTAGCAGAAAAGAGACCCAGTACTTC; CDR3 protein: CASSPGWTSRKETQYF
J gene: TRBJ2-7; clone size: .; D gene: TRBD1; V gene: TRBV20-1; CDR3 DNA: TGCAGTGCCTCACCAGACAGGGGAACCATCTACGAGCAGTACTTC; CDR3 protein: CSASPDRGTIYEQYF
J gene: TRBJ2-1; clone size: few; D gene: .; V gene: TRBV4-1; CDR3 DNA: TGCGCCAGCAGCCTAAGGGACTTGGGACCGCGGGACAATGAGCAGTTCTTC; CDR3 protein: CASSLRDLGPRDNEQFF
J gene: TRBJ2-7; clone size: .; D gene: .; V gene: TRBV29-1; CDR3 DNA: TGCAGCGTTGAGGTTGGCAGGGGCTACGAGCAGTACTTC; CDR3 protein: CSVEVGRGYEQYF
J gene: TRBJ2-1; clone size: .; D gene: .; V gene: TRBV10-2; CDR3 DNA: TGCGCCAGCAGTGTGGCCCTAGATTACAATGAGCAGTTCTTC; CDR3 protein: CASSVALDYNEQFF
J gene: TRBJ2-3; clone size: .; D gene: .; V gene: TRBV3-1; CDR3 DNA: TGTGCCAGCAGCCAAGATTACGAGTTACCACCCAGCACAGATACGCAGTATTTT; CDR3 protein: CASSQDYELPPSTDTQYF
J gene: TRBJ1-2; clone size: few; D gene: .; V gene: TRBV5-1; CDR3 DNA: TGCGCCAGCAGCTTCCGGGGTTCTGATGGCTACACCTTC; CDR3 protein: CASSFRGSDGYTF
J gene: TRBJ2-5; clone size: .; D gene: .; V gene: TRBV5-1; CDR3 DNA: TGCGCCAGCAGCTTTGCAGGGACCTTCCAAGAGACCCAGTACTTC; CDR3 protein: CASSFAGTFQETQYF
J gene: TRBJ1-1; clone size: few; D gene: TRBD1; V gene: TRBV19; CDR3 DNA: TGTGCCAGTAGCAAATCCGGGACAGGGGGTGAAGCTTTCTTT; CDR3 protein: CASSKSGTGGEAFF
J gene: TRBJ1-1; clone size: .; D gene: .; V gene: TRBV4-1; CDR3 DNA: TGCGCCAGCAGCCAAGAACGGGGGGACTACACTGAAGCTTTCTTT; CDR3 protein: CASSQERGDYTEAFF
J gene: TRBJ2-5; clone size: few; D gene: TRBD2; V gene: TRBV5-5; CDR3 DNA: TGTGCCAGCAGCCAATGGACTAGCGGGGCCCAAGAGACCCAGTACTTC; CDR3 protein: CASSQWTSGAQETQYF
J gene: TRBJ1-6; clone size: .; D gene: .; V gene: TRBV4-3; CDR3 DNA: TGCGCCAGCAGCCCGACTAGACAGACACAAGTAAATAATTCACCCCTCCACTTT; CDR3 protein: CASSPTRQTQVNNSPLHF
J gene: TRBJ1-2; clone size: .; D gene: .; V gene: TRBV29-1; CDR3 DNA: TGCAACGTTCCCAGGACTGGCTATGGCTACACCTTC; CDR3 protein: CNVPRTGYGYTF
J gene: TRBJ2-3; clone size: many; D gene: TRBD1; V gene: TRBV12-3/TRBV12-4; CDR3 DNA: TGTGCCAGCAGACCAGGACAGGGGCCAGATACGCAGTATTTT; CDR3 protein: CASRPGQGPDTQYF
J gene: TRBJ2-4; clone size: .; D gene: .; V gene: TRBV29-1; CDR3 DNA: TGCAGCGTTCAATCAGGGTTGGCCAAAAACATTCAGTACTTC; CDR3 protein: CSVQSGLAKNIQYF
J gene: TRBJ2-7; clone size: few; D gene: .; V gene: TRBV20-1; CDR3 DNA: TGCAGTGCTAGCGCCTCGGGGGACGAGCAGTACTTC; CDR3 protein: CSASASGDEQYF
J gene: TRBJ2-1; clone size: few; D gene: TRBD1; V gene: TRBV25-1; CDR3 DNA: TGTGCCAGCGCAGATTCCGGGACAGGGTCGAGTGAGCAGTTCTTC; CDR3 protein: CASADSGTGSSEQFF
J gene: TRBJ2-7; clone size: .; D gene: .; V gene: TRBV29-1; CDR3 DNA: TGCAGCGTTTCGACAGGTTTAACCTACGAGCAGTACTTC; CDR3 protein: CSVSTGLTYEQYF
J gene: TRBJ2-7; clone size: once; D gene: TRBD2; V gene: TRBV4-1; CDR3 DNA: TGCGCCAGCAGCCACCTAGCGGGAGAACCCTACGAGCAGTACTTC; CDR3 protein: CASSHLAGEPYEQYF
J gene: TRBJ1-2; clone size: few; D gene: TRBD1; V gene: TRBV5-1; CDR3 DNA: TGCGCCAGCAGCCTTCGACAGGGGGCTATAGATGGCTACACCTTC; CDR3 protein: CASSLRQGAIDGYTF
J gene: TRBJ2-1; clone size: .; D gene: .; V gene: TRBV3-1; CDR3 DNA: TGTGCCAGCAGCCAAGTTTACAGGGCCAATGAGCAGTTCTTC; CDR3 protein: CASSQVYRANEQFF
J gene: TRBJ2-7; clone size: few; D gene: TRBD1; V gene: TRBV28; CDR3 DNA: TGTGCCAGCAGCTCACCCGGGACAGGTGGGGTCGAGCAGTACTTC; CDR3 protein: CASSSPGTGGVEQYF
J gene: TRBJ2-1; clone size: few; D gene: TRBD2; V gene: TRBV11-2; CDR3 DNA: TGTGCCAGCAGACCGTGGGGGGGGACCTACAATGAGCAGTTCTTC; CDR3 protein: CASRPWGGTYNEQFF
J gene: TRBJ2-1; clone size: few; D gene: .; V gene: TRBV15; CDR3 DNA: TGTGCCACCAGCAGAGGGGTAGGGGGCAATGAGCAGTTCTTC; CDR3 protein: CATSRGVGGNEQFF
J gene: TRBJ1-4; clone size: .; D gene: .; V gene: TRBV3-1; CDR3 DNA: TGTGCCAGCAGCCAAGTGGGTCAGGGGCGAGGAGAAAAACTGTTTTTT; CDR3 protein: CASSQVGQGRGEKLFF
J gene: TRBJ2-5; clone size: few; D gene: .; V gene: TRBV6-5; CDR3 DNA: TGTGCCAGCAGTTACGGCGTGAGCCGGGAGACCCAGTACTTC; CDR3 protein: CASSYGVSRETQYF
J gene: TRBJ2-6; clone size: .; D gene: .; V gene: TRBV20-1; CDR3 DNA: TGCAGTGCCCGAGGTCTCCCAGGGGCTGGGGCCAACGTCCTGACTTTC; CDR3 protein: CSARGLPGAGANVLTF
J gene: TRBJ1-2; clone size: few; D gene: TRBD1; V gene: TRBV10-3; CDR3 DNA: TGTGCCATCAGTGAACAGGGGTCTGACTATGGCTACACCTTC; CDR3 protein: CAISEQGSDYGYTF
J gene: TRBJ1-2; clone size: few; D gene: .; V gene: TRBV12-3/TRBV12-4; CDR3 DNA: TGTGCCAGCAGTCCGTCCTCCGGGGAAGGCTACACCTTC; CDR3 protein: CASSPSSGEGYTF
J gene: TRBJ2-1; clone size: .; D gene: TRBD2; V gene: TRBV15; CDR3 DNA: TGTGCCACCAGCAGAGATCTCGGACTAGCGGTCAATGAGCAGTTCTTC; CDR3 protein: CATSRDLGLAVNEQFF
J gene: TRBJ2-5; clone size: .; D gene: .; V gene: TRBV11-2; CDR3 DNA: TGTGCCAGCAGCTTATACGGGGCACCTCAAGAGACCCAGTACTTC; CDR3 protein: CASSLYGAPQETQYF
J gene: TRBJ2-4; clone size: few; D gene: .; V gene: TRBV6-4; CDR3 DNA: TGTGCCAGCAGTGTTCCCCCCAGGTACTTC; CDR3 protein: CASSVPPRYF
J gene: TRBJ1-1; clone size: .; D gene: .; V gene: TRBV15; CDR3 DNA: TGTGCCACCAGCAGACGAGGACAGATGAACACTGAAGCTTTCTTT; CDR3 protein: CATSRRGQMNTEAFF
J gene: TRBJ1-5; clone size: .; D gene: .; V gene: TRBV4-1; CDR3 DNA: TGCGCCAGCAGCCAGGGGGGATACGGGGGCGGCAATCAGCCCCAGCATTTT; CDR3 protein: CASSQGGYGGGNQPQHF
J gene: TRBJ1-2; clone size: .; D gene: .; V gene: TRBV4-1; CDR3 DNA: TGCGCCAGCAGCCAAGCTGTGATAGGCTATGGCTACACCTTC; CDR3 protein: CASSQAVIGYGYTF